This T cell receptor beta chain emerged from a study of T-cell reconstitution after alpha-beta-depleted transplantation in children. Researchers prepared the TCRbeta library using unique molecular identifiers, the study reports. TCRdb called the PCR reads again in MiXCR, with one record for every CDR3 protein. The profile shows about 980,000 distinct CDR3 sequences, about 29% of them singletons. Notes on this clonotype: The antigen is unknown.

The germline gives CDR1 SGHTA, CDR2 FQGNSA. This CDR3 region has 15 residues. The ends lost 5 bases at V and 2 bases at J; junction bases unmatched: 6. Findings and limits, study-wide: Elevated TCRbeta diversity at day 60 was traced, in some patients, to surviving recipient T cells and thymic progenitors. Newly generated T cells supplied most T-cell counts and diversity one year post-transplant. Reportedly, alpha-beta T cells present about two months post-transplant originated from several hundred expanded clones of graft origin.

J is TRBJ2-3 and V is TRBV7-2; 8 nucleotides agree with TRBD2. This TCR came from a boy younger than two who had a stem cell transplant for SCID, so the T cells may come from the graft donor. The sample was PBMCs, mostly from graft donor cells, taken 360 days after TCRalphabeta/CD19-depleted stem cell transplant. The CDR3 region has the DNA TGTGCCAGCAGCCTTAGCGGGGCCCACACAGATACGCAGTATTTT. Its protein is CASSLSGAHTDTQYF.